This TCR beta chain derives from a study of early T cells in non-severe SARS-CoV-2 infection. Across the study: The input, bulk RNA from unsorted whole blood, was sequenced, and chains were unpaired.

General observations from the study: There was a bias toward anti-spike CD8 responses in VDJdb matching, which missed private and CD4 specificities.

The TCR library protocol attached unique molecular identifiers to the individual cDNA molecules. TCRdb itself ran the 5' RACE reads through MiXCR, one entry per CDR3 protein. Of 65,000 to 85,000 distinct CDR3 sequences in the sample, 9.5% to 15% are singletons; the top ten hold 1% to 1.4%. This CDR3 has 17 amino acids. Looked up from germline, CDR1 is MDHEN and CDR2 is SYDVKM. The germline V and J ends were trimmed by 7 bases and 4 bases, with 22 bases remaining between them. Many counts were recorded for this clonotype. Antigen: not known. What was sequenced was whole blood. The chain recombines TRBV28 with TRBJ2-2, with D uncertain. This TCR was recovered from an adult who was a healthcare worker with PCR-confirmed SARS-CoV-2 infection or an uninfected control (not recorded which). DNA of the CDR3: TGTGCCAGCACCCCCGTATCCGAGACATGGGTCACCGGGGAGCTGTTTTTT. Translating gives CASTPVSETWVTGELFF.